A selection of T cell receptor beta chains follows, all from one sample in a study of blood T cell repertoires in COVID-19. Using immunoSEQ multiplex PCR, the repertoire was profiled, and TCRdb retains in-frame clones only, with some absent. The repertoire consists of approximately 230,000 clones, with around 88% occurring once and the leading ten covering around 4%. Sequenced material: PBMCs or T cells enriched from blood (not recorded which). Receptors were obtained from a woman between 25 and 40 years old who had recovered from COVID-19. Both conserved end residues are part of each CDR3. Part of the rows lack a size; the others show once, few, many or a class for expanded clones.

cdr3_aa: CASSLTGTGLNSPLHF
v_call: TRBV7-3
clone_size: -

cdr3_aa: CASSSVDRTANVLTF
v_call: TRBV13
clone_size: few

cdr3_aa: CASSKGNRTGPFGGLDQPQHF
v_call: TRBV21-1
clone_size: -

cdr3_aa: CASSQAGGDGEQFF
v_call: TRBV4-2
clone_size: -

cdr3_aa: CASSRAGTSGRVTDTQYF
v_call: TRBV5-6
clone_size: -

cdr3_aa: CASSSSFSSGNTIYF
v_call: TRBV6-5
clone_size: -

cdr3_aa: CASSLGGDNQPQHF
v_call: TRBV19
clone_size: -

cdr3_aa: CASSSPRIRGNDGEQYF
v_call: TRBV28
clone_size: -

cdr3_aa: CASSQEFGRRHNNEQFF
v_call: TRBV4-3
clone_size: -

cdr3_aa: CASSLQGAVTQYF
v_call: TRBV7-2
clone_size: -

cdr3_aa: CAWTKGGNTIYF
v_call: TRBV30
clone_size: -

cdr3_aa: CSASGFPGNTEAFF
v_call: TRBV20-1
clone_size: once

cdr3_aa: CAWRYRGYNTEAFF
v_call: TRBV30
clone_size: -

cdr3_aa: CASSPGQGGEAFF
v_call: TRBV7-9
clone_size: -

cdr3_aa: CASSLGAGGARGYTF
v_call: TRBV7-9
clone_size: once

cdr3_aa: CASSRVGGRTGELFF
v_call: TRBV18
clone_size: -

cdr3_aa: CASSIGQGTEAFF
v_call: TRBV18
clone_size: -

cdr3_aa: CASSITRQFPTHYNEQFF
v_call: TRBV27
clone_size: -

cdr3_aa: CASSLGRLRTDTQYF
v_call: TRBV7-8
clone_size: -

cdr3_aa: CASSLGAMALNSGNTIYF
v_call: TRBV11-2
clone_size: -

cdr3_aa: CASRPGGYGYTF
v_call: TRBV28
clone_size: -

cdr3_aa: CASSLEQGGGGYTF
v_call: TRBV5-1
clone_size: few

cdr3_aa: CASSYSRDRGYSNQPQHF
v_call: TRBV6-2/TRBV6-3
clone_size: -

cdr3_aa: CASSLGGEGTEAFF
v_call: TRBV4-3
clone_size: -

cdr3_aa: CAWRGRNGPFETQYF
v_call: TRBV30
clone_size: -

cdr3_aa: CASTDLQGNTIYF
v_call: TRBV9
clone_size: -

cdr3_aa: CASSLDPGRANTGELFF
v_call: TRBV5-5
clone_size: -

cdr3_aa: CASGLVLSGRPDTQYF
v_call: TRBV12-5
clone_size: -

cdr3_aa: CASSPLYEQYF
v_call: TRBV25-1
clone_size: few

cdr3_aa: CASSSPGQETQYF
v_call: TRBV7-9
clone_size: -

cdr3_aa: CASSPSGGYLHEQYF
v_call: TRBV5-1
clone_size: once

cdr3_aa: CSARTGGRLGEKLFF
v_call: TRBV29-1
clone_size: -

cdr3_aa: CASSFTGTGNTEAFF
v_call: TRBV7-2
clone_size: -

cdr3_aa: CASSLNKGPYEQYF
v_call: TRBV7-3
clone_size: -

cdr3_aa: CAWSQTSGNMGAYEQYF
v_call: TRBV30
clone_size: once

cdr3_aa: CASGGSPYEQYF
v_call: TRBV7-2
clone_size: -

cdr3_aa: CASSPQGTANTEAFF
v_call: TRBV7-2
clone_size: -

cdr3_aa: CASSPRDRENTEAFF
v_call: TRBV27
clone_size: -

cdr3_aa: CASSQDKGLATKETQYF
v_call: TRBV3-1/TRBV3-2
clone_size: -

cdr3_aa: CASSFLLVGQGREQYF
v_call: TRBV28
clone_size: -

cdr3_aa: CASRQREAGELFF
v_call: TRBV19
clone_size: -

cdr3_aa: CASSPTGGYGYTF
v_call: TRBV19
clone_size: -